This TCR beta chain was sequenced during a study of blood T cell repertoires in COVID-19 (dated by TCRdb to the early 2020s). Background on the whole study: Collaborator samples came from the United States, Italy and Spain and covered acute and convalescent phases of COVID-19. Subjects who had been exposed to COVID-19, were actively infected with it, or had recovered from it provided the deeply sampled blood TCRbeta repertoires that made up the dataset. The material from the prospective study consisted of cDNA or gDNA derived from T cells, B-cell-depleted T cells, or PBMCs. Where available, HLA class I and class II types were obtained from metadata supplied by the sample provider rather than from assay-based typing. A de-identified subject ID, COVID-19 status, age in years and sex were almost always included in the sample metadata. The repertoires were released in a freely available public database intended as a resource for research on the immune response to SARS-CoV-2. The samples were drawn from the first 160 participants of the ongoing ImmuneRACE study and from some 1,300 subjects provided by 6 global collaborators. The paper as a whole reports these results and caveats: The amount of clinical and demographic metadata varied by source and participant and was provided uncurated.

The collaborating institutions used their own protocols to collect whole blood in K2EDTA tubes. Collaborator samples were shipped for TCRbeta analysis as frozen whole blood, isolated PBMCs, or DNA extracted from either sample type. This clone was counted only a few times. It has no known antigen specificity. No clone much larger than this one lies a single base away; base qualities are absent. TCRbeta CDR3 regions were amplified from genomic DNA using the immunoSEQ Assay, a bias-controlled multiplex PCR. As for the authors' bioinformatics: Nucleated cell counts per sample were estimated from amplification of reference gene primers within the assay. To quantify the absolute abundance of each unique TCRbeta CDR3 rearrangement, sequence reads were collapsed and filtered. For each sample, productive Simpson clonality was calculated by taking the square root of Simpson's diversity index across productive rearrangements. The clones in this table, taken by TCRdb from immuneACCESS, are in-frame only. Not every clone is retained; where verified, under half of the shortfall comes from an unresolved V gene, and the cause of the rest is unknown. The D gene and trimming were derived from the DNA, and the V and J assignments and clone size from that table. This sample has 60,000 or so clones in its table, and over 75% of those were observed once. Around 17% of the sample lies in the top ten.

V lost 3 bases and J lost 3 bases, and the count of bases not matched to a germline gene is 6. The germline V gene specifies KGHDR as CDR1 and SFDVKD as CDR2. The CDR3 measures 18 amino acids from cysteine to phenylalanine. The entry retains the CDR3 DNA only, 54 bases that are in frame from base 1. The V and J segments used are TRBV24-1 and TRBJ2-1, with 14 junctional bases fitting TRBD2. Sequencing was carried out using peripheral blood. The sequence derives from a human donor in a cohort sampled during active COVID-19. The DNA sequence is TGTGCCACCAGTGATCCCGGGACTAGCGGGGGATTCTACAATGAGCAGTTCTTC. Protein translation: CATSDPGTSGGFYNEQFF.